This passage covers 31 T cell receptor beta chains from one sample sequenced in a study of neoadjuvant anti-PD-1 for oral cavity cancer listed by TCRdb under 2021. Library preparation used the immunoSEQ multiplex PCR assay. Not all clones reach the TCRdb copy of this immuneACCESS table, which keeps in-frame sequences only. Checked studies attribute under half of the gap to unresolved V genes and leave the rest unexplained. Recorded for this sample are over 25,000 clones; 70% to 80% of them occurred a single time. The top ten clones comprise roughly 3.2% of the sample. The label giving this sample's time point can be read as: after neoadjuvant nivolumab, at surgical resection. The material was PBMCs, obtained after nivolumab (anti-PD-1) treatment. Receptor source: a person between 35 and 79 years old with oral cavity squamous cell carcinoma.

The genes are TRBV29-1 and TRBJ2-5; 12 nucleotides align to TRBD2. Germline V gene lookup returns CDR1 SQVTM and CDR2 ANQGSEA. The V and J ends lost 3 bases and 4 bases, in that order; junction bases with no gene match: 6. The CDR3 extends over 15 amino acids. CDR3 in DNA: TGCAGCGTTGAGGCTAGCGGGAGGGGAAGAGAGACCCAGTACTTC. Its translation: CSVEASGRGRETQYF.

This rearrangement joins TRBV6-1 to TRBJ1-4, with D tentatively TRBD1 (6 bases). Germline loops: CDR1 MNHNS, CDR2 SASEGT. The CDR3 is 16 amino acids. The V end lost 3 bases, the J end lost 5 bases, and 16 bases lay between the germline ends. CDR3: CASSDTQGRGNEKLFF. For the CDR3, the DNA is TGTGCCAGCAGTGATACCCAGGGAAGGGGGAATGAAAAACTGTTTTTT.

CDR3 DNA sequence: TGTGCCACCAGCTATGGGGCAGCCAGTAACAACTACGAGCAGTACTTC. Protein product: CATSYGAASNNYEQYF. The V call is TRBV15, the J call TRBJ2-7, with a tentative D call TRBD1 (5 bases). In germline, CDR1 is LNHNV, CDR2 YYDKDF (reference sequence). This CDR3 region has 16 residues. Deletions cut 5 bases from V and 3 bases from J, with 20 bases between. Drawing the rest from reference TRBV15 and TRBJ2-7, the complete variable domain is DAMVIQNPRYQVTQFGKPVTLSCSQTLNHNVMYWYQQKSSQAPKLLFHYYDKDFNNEADTPDNFQSRRPNTSFCFLDIRSPGLGDTAMYLCATSYGAASNNYEQYFGPGTRLTVT.

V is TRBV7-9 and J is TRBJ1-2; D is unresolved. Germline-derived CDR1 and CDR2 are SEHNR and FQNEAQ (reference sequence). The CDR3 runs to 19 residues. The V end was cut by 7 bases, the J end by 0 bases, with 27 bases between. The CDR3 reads CASTGRATGERTSNYGYTF. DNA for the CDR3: TGTGCCAGCACCGGTCGGGCCACCGGAGAGAGAACATCTAACTATGGCTACACCTTC.

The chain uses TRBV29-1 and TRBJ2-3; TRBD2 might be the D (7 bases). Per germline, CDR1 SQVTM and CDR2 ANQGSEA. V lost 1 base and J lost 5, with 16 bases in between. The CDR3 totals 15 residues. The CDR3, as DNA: TGCAGCGTTGAAGGCGAGGGGGGGCCGAAAGATACGCAGTATTTT. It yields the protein CSVEGEGGPKDTQYF.

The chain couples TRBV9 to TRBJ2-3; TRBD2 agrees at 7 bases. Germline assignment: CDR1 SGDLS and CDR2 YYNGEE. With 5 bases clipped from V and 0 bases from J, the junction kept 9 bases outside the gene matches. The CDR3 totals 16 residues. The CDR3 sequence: CASSAEAGSSTDTQYF. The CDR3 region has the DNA TGTGCCAGCAGTGCTGAAGCGGGGTCTAGCACAGATACGCAGTATTTT.

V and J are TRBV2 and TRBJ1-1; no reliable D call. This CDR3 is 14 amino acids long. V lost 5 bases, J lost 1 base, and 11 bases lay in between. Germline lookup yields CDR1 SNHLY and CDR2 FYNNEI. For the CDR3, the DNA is TGTGCCAGCAGTCGACGGTCCTCGAACACTGAAGCTTTCTTT. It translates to CASSRRSSNTEAFF.

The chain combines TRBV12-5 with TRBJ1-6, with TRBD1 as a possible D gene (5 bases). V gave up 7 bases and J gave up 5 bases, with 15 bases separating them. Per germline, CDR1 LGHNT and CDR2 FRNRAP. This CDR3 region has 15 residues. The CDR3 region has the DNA TGTGCTAGTGCCCGGGGGTTAATAGATAATTCACCCCTCCACTTT. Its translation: CASARGLIDNSPLHF.

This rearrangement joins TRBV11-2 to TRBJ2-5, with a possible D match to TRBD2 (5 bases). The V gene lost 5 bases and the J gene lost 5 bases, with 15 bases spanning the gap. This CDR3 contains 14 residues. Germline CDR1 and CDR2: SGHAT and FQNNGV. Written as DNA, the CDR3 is TGTGCCAGCAGCCCAGCCGGGGTGCGGGAGACCCAGTACTTC. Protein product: CASSPAGVRETQYF.

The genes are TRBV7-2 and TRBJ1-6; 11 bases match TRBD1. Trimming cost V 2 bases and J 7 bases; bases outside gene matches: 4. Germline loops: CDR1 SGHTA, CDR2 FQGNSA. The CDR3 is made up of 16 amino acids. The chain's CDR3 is CASSLRTGGRNSPLHF. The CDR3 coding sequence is TGTGCCAGCAGCTTACGGACAGGGGGCAGGAATTCACCCCTCCACTTT. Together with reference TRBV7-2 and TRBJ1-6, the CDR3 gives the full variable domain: GAGVSQSPSNKVTEKGKDVELRCDPISGHTALYWYRQSLGQGLEFLIYFQGNSAPDKSGLPSDRFSAERTGGSVSTLTIQRTQQEDSAVYLCASSLRTGGRNSPLHFGNGTRLTVT.

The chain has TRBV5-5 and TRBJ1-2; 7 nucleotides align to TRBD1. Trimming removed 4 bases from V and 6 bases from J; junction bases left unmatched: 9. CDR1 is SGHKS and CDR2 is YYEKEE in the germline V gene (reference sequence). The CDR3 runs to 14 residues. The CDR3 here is CASSRTGTDNGYTF. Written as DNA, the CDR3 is TGTGCCAGCAGCCGTACCGGGACAGACAATGGCTACACCTTC.

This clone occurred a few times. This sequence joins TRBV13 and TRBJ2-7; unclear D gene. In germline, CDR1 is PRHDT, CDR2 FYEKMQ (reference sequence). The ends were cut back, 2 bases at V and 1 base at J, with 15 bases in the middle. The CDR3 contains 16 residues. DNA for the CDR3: TGTGCCAGCAGCTTAAATCCTCGGTCGGGTTCCTACGAGCAGTACTTC. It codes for CASSLNPRSGSYEQYF.

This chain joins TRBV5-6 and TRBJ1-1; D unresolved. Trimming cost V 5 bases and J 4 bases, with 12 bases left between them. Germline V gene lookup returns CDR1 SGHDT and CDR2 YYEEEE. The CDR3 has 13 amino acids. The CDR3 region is CASSQEIFTEAFF. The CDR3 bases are TGTGCCAGCAGTCAGGAAATCTTCACTGAAGCTTTCTTT.

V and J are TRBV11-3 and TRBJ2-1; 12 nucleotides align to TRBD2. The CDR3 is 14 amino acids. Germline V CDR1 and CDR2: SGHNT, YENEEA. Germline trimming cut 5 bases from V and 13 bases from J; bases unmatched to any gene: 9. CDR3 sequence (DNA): TGTGCCAGCAGCCCTCTCCTAGCGGGGGGGCCCCAGTTCTTC. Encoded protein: CASSPLLAGGPQFF.

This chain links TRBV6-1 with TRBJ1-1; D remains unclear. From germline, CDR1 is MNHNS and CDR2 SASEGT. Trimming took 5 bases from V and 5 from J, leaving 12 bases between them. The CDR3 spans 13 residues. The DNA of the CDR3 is TGTGCCAGCAGTCGGACGGAGTATACTGAAGCTTTCTTT. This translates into CASSRTEYTEAFF.

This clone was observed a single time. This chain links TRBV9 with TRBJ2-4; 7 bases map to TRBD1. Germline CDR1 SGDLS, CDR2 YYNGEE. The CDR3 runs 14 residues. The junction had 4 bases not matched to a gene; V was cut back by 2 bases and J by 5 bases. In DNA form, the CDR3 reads TGTGCCAGCAGCGTTGGGACAGCAGAAAACATTCAGTACTTC. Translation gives CASSVGTAENIQYF.

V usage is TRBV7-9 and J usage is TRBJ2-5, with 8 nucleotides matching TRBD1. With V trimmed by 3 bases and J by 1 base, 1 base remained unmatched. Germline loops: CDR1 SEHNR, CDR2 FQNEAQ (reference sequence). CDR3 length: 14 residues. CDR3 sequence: CASSFGTGQETQYF. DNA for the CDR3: TGTGCCAGCAGCTTCGGGACAGGCCAAGAGACCCAGTACTTC.

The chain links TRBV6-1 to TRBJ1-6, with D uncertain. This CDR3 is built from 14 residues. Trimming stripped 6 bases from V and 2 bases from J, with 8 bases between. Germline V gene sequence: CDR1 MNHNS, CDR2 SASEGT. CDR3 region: CASSSGPYNSPLHF. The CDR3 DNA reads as TGTGCCAGCAGCTCCGGGCCCTATAATTCACCCCTCCACTTT.

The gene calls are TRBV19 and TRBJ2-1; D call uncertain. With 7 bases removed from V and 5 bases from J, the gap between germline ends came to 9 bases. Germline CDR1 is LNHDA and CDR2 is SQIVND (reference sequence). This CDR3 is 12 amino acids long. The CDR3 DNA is TGTGCCAGTACTCAAGGGAACAATGAGCAGTTCTTC. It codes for CASTQGNNEQFF. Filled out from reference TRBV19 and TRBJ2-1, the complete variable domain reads DGGITQSPKYLFRKEGQNVTLSCEQNLNHDAMYWYRQDPGQGLRLIYYSQIVNDFQKGDIAEGYSVSREKKESFPLTVTSAQKNPTAFYLCASTQGNNEQFFGPGTRLTVL.

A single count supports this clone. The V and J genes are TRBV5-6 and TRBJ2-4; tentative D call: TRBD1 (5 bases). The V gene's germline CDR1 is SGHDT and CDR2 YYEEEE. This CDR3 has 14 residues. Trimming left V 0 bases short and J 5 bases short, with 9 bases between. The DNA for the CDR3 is TGTGCCAGCAGCTTGGTAGGGGAAGAAAACATTCAGTACTTC. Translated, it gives CASSLVGEENIQYF.

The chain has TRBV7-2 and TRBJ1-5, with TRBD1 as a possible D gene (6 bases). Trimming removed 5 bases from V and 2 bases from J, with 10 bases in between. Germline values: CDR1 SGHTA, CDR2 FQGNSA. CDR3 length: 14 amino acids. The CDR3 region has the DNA TGTGCCAGCAGCGGAGGGGGGGGCAATCAGCCCCAGCATTTT. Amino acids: CASSGGGGNQPQHF.

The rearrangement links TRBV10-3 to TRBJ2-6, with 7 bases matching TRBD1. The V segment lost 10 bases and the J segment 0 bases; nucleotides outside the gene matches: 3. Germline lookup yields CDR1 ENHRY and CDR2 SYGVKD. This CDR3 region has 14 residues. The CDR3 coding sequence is TGTGCCACCAGGGACAGCTCTGGGGCCAACGTCCTGACTTTC. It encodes CATRDSSGANVLTF.

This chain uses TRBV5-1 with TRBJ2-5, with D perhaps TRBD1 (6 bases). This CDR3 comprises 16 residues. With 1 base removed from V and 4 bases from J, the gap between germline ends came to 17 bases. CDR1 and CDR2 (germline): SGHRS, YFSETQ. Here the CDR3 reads CASSLSGSRGGETQYF. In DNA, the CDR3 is TGCGCCAGCAGCTTGTCGGGCAGCCGAGGGGGAGAGACCCAGTACTTC.

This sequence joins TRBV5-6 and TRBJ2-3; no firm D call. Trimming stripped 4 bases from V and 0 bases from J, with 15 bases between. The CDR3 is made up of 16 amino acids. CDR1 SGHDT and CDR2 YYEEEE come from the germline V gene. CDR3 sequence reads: CASSPAVSFSTDTQYF. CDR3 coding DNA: TGTGCCAGCAGCCCCGCGGTTAGCTTTAGCACAGATACGCAGTATTTT.

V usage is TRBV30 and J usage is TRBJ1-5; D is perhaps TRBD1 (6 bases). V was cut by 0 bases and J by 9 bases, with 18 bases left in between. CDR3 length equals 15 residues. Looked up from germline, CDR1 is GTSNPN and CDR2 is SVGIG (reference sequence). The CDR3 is CAWSVQTGTLRPQHF. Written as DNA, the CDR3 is TGTGCCTGGAGTGTACAGACAGGTACCTTAAGGCCCCAGCATTTT. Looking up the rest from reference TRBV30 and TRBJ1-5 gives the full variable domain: SQTIHQWPATLVQPVGSPLSLECTVEGTSNPNLYWYRQAAGRGLQLLFYSVGIGQISSEVPQNLSASRPQDRQFILSSKKLLLSDSGFYLCAWSVQTGTLRPQHFGDGTRLSIL.

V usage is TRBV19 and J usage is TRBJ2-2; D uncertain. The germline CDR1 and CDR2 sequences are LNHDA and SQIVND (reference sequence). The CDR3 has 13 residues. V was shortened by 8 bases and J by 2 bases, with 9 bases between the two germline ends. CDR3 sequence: CASAEPNTGELFF. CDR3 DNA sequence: TGTGCCAGTGCGGAGCCCAACACCGGGGAGCTGTTTTTT.

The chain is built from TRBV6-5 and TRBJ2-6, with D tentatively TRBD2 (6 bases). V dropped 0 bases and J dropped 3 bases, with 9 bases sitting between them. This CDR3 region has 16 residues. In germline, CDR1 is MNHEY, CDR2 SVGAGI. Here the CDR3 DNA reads TGTGCCAGCAGTTACTCTGGGGGAGGTGGGGCCAACGTCCTGACTTTC. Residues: CASSYSGGGGANVLTF.

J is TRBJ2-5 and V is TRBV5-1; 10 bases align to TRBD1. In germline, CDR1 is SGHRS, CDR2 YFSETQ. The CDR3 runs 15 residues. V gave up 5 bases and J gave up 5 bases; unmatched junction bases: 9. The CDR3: CASSGETGGGETQYF. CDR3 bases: TGCGCCAGCAGTGGGGAGACAGGGGGCGGGGAGACCCAGTACTTC.

For the CDR3, the DNA is TGTGCCAGCAGCTATTATACCGGAAGGGGACAGTCCTACGAGCAGTACTTC. It specifies CASSYYTGRGQSYEQYF. This chain joins TRBV7-3 and TRBJ2-7; 7 bases are shared with TRBD1. The CDR3 length is 17 residues. Germline V gene lookup returns CDR1 SGHTA and CDR2 FQGTGA. The ends lost 4 bases at V and 1 base at J; junction bases unmatched: 13.

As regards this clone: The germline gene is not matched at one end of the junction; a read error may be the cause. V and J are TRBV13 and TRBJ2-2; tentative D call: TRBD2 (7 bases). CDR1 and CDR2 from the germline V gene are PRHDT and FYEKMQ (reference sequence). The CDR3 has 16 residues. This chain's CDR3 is CASTLQGLTNTGELFF. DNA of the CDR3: TGTGCCAGCACCTTACAGGGACTAACGAACACCGGGGAGCTGTTTTTT.

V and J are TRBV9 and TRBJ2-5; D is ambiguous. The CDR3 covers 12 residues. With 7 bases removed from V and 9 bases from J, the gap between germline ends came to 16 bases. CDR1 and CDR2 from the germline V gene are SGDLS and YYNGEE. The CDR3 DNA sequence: TGTGCCAGCGGCGACTTGTCCCGGGCCCAGTACTTC. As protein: CASGDLSRAQYF.